This T cell receptor beta chain was recovered during a study of cytomegalovirus exposure and HLA in healthy donors. Study outcomes and limitations: A reported reduction in N-insertions relative to the roughly 710-donor mean was seen in an Asian-associated ancestry cluster in a later analysis.

The PCR ran on 60 Vbeta and 13 Jbeta primers. Method: immunoSEQ multiplex PCR; TCRdb's copy keeps in-frame clones and lacks some. This table holds about 97,000 clones, 73% found once. The CDR3 is made up of 17 amino acids. V lost 0 bases, J lost 8 bases, and 8 bases stayed unmatched. CDR1 and CDR2 (germline): SGHNT, YYREEE (reference sequence). In regard to this clone: The antigen remains unidentified.

J is TRBJ1-6 and V is TRBV5-4, with 10 nucleotides matching TRBD1. The sequenced sample consisted of PBMCs. This clonotype was obtained from a man aged 40-50 years in good health and CMV-seronegative. The CDR3 nucleotides read TGTGCCAGCAGCTTGGATGGAAGACAGGGGGCGTATTCACCCCTCCACTTT. It yields the protein CASSLDGRQGAYSPLHF.